The clone carrying this T cell receptor (gamma chain) counts as hyperexpanded (1% or more). The same CDR3 can be traced to other DNA sequences in this sample. TCRdb ran CATT on the RT-PCR reads. The sample lists about 180 gamma-chain clones; less than 3.5% were seen once. The entry originates in a study of gammadelta T cells in human blood. Germline trimming cut 9 bases from V and 4 bases from J; bases unmatched to any gene: 3. This CDR3 region has 12 residues. The origin of this receptor is a newborn. The sample was Vgamma9Vdelta2 gamma-delta T cells from cord blood. This chain uses TRGV10 with TRGJP1. TRGV10 is labeled an ORF, and its function is uncertain. The CDR3, as DNA: TGTGCTGCGTGTAACACTGGTTGGTTCAAGATATTT. Translation: CAACNTGWFKIF.